This TCR beta chain appears in the sequencing data of a study of CD8+ T cells in alopecia areata. Study details: Each of the treated patients was given oral tofacitinib, 5 to 10 mg twice daily, for moderate-to-severe alopecia areata.

Treatment: oral pan-JAK inhibitor, 5-10 mg twice daily. Lesional scalp punch biopsies and peripheral blood came from alopecia areata patients. Findings of the study overall: Tissue-resident alphabeta T cells belonging to normal skin likewise get sequenced within scalp specimens.

Reverse transcribed after extraction, RNA yielded cDNA as the sequencing template. Assay: immunoSEQ multiplex PCR; the TCRdb copy retains only in-frame clones and omits some. The data contain some 19,000 clones, 50% to 75% of them singletons. As concerns this clone: Its antigen is unidentified.

From germline, CDR1 is SGHNT and CDR2 YYREEE (reference sequence). The trim removed 4 bases at V and 2 bases at J, leaving 5 bases unmatched. The CDR3 loop spans 14 amino acids. The TCR was taken from a human donor with alopecia areata. Sequencing used skin, obtained at week 4, from a patient treated with tofacitinib. This chain joins TRBV5-4 and TRBJ2-7, with 8 bases fitting TRBD1. CDR3 amino acids: CASSQDRVPYEQYF. Written as DNA, the CDR3 is TGTGCCAGCAGCCAGGACAGGGTGCCCTACGAGCAGTACTTC.